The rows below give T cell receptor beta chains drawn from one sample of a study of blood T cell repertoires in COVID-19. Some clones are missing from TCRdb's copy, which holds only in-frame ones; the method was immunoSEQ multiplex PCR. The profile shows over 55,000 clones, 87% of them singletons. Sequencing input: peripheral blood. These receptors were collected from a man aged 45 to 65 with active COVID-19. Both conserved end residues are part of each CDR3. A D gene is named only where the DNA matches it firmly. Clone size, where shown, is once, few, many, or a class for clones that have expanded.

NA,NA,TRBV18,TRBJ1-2,CASSPPGDDGYTF,TGTGCCAGCTCACCTCCGGGGGATGATGGCTACACCTTC
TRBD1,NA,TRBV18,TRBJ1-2,CASSQRQGLGGYTF,TGTGCCAGCTCGCAGAGACAGGGTCTCGGTGGCTACACCTTC
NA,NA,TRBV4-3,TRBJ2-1,CASSQEISATGGNEQFF,TGCGCCAGCAGCCAAGAGATTAGCGCGACCGGGGGCAATGAGCAGTTCTTC
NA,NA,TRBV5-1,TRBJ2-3,CASSLATRSTDTQYF,TGCGCCAGCAGCTTGGCTACCAGGAGCACAGATACGCAGTATTTT
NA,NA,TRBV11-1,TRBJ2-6,CASSHNSGANVLTF,TGTGCCAGCAGTCACAACTCTGGGGCCAACGTCCTGACTTTC
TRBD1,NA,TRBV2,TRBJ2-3,CASSRTGGWDTQYF,TGTGCCAGCAGTCGGACAGGGGGCTGGGATACGCAGTATTTT
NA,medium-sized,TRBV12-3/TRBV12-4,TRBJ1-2,CASTFCGYTF,TGTGCCAGCACCTTTTGTGGCTACACCTTC
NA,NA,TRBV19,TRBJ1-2,CASSAAKIQGSGYTF,TGTGCCAGTAGCGCAGCCAAAATTCAGGGTAGTGGCTACACCTTC
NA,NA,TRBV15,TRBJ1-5,CATSKSPNQPQHF,TGTGCCACCAGCAAGAGCCCCAATCAGCCCCAGCATTTT
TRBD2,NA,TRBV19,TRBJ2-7,CASSITSAGGFHEQYF,TGTGCCAGTAGTATAACCTCGGCGGGAGGGTTCCACGAGCAGTACTTC
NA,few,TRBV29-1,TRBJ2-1,CSVERQVDNEQFF,TGCAGCGTTGAACGGCAGGTTGACAATGAGCAGTTCTTC
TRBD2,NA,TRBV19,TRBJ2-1,CASSPAGGRSQFF,TGTGCCAGTAGTCCGGCGGGAGGCCGTAGTCAGTTCTTC
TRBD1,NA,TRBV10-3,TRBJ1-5,CAISESTGHQPQHF,TGTGCCATCAGTGAGTCGACAGGGCATCAGCCCCAGCATTTT
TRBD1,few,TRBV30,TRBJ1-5,CAWAGTGRNQPQHF,TGTGCCTGGGCCGGGACAGGGAGGAATCAGCCCCAGCATTTT
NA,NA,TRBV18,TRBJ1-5,CASSPSGYSNQPQHF,TGTGCCAGCTCACCGTCAGGTTATAGCAATCAGCCCCAGCATTTT
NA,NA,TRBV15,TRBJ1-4,CATSRDSRQLFF,TGTGCCACCAGCAGGGACAGCCGACAACTGTTTTTT
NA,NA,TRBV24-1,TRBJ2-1,CATSGFNNEQFF,TGTGCCACCAGTGGTTTCAACAATGAGCAGTTCTTC
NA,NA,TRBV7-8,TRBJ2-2,CASSPGHHTGELFF,TGTGCCAGCAGCCCAGGACACCACACCGGGGAGCTGTTTTTT
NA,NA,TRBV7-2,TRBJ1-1,CASSLTPGSNTEAFF,TGTGCCAGCAGCCTCACTCCGGGGTCGAACACTGAAGCTTTCTTT
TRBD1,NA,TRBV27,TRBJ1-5,CASSSFGQGKGPQHF,TGTGCCAGCAGTTCCTTTGGACAGGGGAAAGGTCCCCAGCATTTT
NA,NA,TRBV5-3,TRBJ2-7,CARSLRTTPYEQYF,TGTGCCAGAAGCTTACGGACTACTCCCTACGAGCAGTACTTC
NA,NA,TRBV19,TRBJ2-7,CASSIELTYEQYF,TGTGCCAGTAGTATAGAACTAACCTACGAGCAGTACTTC
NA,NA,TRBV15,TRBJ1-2,CATSSRGDGYTF,TGTGCCACCAGCAGTCGGGGGGATGGCTACACCTTC
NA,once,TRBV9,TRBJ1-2,CASSVDQGRDYGYTF,TGTGCCAGCAGCGTAGATCAGGGCAGGGACTATGGCTACACCTTC
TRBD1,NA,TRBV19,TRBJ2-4,CASQSDGRTGAQIGAKNIQYF,TGTGCCAGTCAGAGTGACGGCCGGACAGGGGCACAAATCGGGGCCAAAAACATTCAGTACTTC
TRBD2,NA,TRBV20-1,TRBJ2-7,CSASPGLAGGPTKYEQYF,TGCAGTGCTAGTCCGGGACTAGCGGGAGGGCCTACAAAATACGAGCAGTACTTC
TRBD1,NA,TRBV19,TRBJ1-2,CASSGQGLFYGYTF,TGTGCCAGTAGTGGACAGGGACTATTCTATGGCTACACCTTC
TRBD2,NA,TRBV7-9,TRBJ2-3,CASSLGSGRPPTDTQYF,TGTGCCAGCAGCTTAGGCAGCGGGAGGCCACCCACAGATACGCAGTATTTT
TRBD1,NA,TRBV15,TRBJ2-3,CATSRDRGQGADTQYF,TGTGCCACCAGCAGAGATCGGGGACAGGGGGCAGATACGCAGTATTTT
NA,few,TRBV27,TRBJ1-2,CASSLFGNYGYTF,TGTGCCAGCAGTTTATTTGGCAACTATGGCTACACCTTC